This T cell receptor (beta chain) derives from a study of regulatory T cells in long-lasting Graves disease. The time point was: newly diagnosed GD, antithyroid drugs for less than 3 months. PBMCs were the source of the RNA used for TCR sequencing. Building the TCR beta libraries relied on iRepertoire HTBI primers, and CDR3 regions underwent Arm-PCR. A single record per CDR3 protein comes from TCRdb applying MiXCR to the multiplex PCR reads. The table includes 370,000 or so distinct CDR3 sequences, roughly 15% detected once. This clonotype was counted ten times or more. Per germline, CDR1 SGHAT and CDR2 FQNNGV. Trimming pared 5 bases from V and 7 bases from J, leaving 15 bases between. The CDR3 sequence is 13 residues long. The same sample was also used in a study of T cells in Graves' hyperthyroidism and ophthalmopathy.

The TCR comes from a woman between 18 and 30 years old with Graves disease. The J gene is TRBJ2-7, the V gene TRBV11-2, with no clear D. The sequencing here drew on peripheral blood mononuclear cells (PBMCs), taken at new diagnosis, from a patient treated with antithyroid drugs. As DNA, the CDR3 is TGTGCCAGCAGCCGACCCACGGATCGGGAGCAGTACTTC. Translated: CASSRPTDREQYF.